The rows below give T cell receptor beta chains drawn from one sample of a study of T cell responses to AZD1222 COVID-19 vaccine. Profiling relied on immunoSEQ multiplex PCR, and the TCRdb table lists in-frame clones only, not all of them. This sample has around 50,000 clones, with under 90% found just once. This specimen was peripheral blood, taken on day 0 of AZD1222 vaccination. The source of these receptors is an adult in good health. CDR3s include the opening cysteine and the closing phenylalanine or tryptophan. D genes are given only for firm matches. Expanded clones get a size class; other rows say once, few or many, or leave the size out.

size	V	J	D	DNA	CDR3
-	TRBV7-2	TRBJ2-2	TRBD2	TGTGCCAGCAGCTTAGATGGGGGACTAAGAGGCACCGGGGAGCTGTTTTTT	CASSLDGGLRGTGELFF
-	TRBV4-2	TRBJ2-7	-	TGTGCCAGCAGCCAACTACAGGTTCCCTACGAGCAGTACTTC	CASSQLQVPYEQYF
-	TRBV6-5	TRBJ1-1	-	TGTGCCAGCAGCACAAGGAACACTGAAGCTTTCTTT	CASSTRNTEAFF
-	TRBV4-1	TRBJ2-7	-	TGCGCCAGCAGCCAAGGTTCTGGTGTCAGCTCCTACGAGCAGTACTTC	CASSQGSGVSSYEQYF
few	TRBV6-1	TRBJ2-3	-	TGTGCCAGCAGTGAAGCGAGAGGAGATACGCAGTATTTT	CASSEARGDTQYF
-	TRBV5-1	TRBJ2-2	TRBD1	TGCGCCAGCAGACGAGAGACAGGGTGGGGAGAGCTGTTTTTT	CASRRETGWGELFF
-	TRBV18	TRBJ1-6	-	TGTGCCAGCTCCTTTGACGTCAGGGCGGCTAATTCACCCCTCCACTTT	CASSFDVRAANSPLHF
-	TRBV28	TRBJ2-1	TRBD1	TGTGCCAGCAGCCGGGACAGGGGATCCTACAATGAGCAGTTCTTC	CASSRDRGSYNEQFF
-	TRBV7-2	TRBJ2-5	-	TGTGCCAGCAGCTTAAACGTCAGACTGAAAGAGACCCAGTACTTC	CASSLNVRLKETQYF
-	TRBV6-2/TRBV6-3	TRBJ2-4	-	TGTGCCAGCAGTTATAGGATTTTTGACAGAGAACTAGCCAAAAACATTCAGTACTTC	CASSYRIFDRELAKNIQYF
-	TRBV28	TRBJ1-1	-	TGTGCCAGCAGCTCCGGGACGTGGAACACTGAAGCTTTCTTT	CASSSGTWNTEAFF